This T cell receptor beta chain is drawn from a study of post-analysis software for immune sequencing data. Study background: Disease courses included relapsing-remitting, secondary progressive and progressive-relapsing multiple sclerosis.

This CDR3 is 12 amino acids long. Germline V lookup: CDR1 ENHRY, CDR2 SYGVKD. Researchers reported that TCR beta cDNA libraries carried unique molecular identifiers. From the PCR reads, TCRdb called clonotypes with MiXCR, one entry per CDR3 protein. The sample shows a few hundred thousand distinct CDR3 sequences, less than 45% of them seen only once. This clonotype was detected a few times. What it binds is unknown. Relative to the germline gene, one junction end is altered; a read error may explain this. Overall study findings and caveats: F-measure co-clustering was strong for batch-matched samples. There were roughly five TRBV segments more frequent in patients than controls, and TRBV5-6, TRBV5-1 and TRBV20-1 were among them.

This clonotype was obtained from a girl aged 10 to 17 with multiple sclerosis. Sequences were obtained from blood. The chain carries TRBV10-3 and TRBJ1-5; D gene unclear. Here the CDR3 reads CAISDSSQPQHF. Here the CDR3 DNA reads TGTGCCATCAGTGACAGCAGTCAGCCCCAGCATTTT.